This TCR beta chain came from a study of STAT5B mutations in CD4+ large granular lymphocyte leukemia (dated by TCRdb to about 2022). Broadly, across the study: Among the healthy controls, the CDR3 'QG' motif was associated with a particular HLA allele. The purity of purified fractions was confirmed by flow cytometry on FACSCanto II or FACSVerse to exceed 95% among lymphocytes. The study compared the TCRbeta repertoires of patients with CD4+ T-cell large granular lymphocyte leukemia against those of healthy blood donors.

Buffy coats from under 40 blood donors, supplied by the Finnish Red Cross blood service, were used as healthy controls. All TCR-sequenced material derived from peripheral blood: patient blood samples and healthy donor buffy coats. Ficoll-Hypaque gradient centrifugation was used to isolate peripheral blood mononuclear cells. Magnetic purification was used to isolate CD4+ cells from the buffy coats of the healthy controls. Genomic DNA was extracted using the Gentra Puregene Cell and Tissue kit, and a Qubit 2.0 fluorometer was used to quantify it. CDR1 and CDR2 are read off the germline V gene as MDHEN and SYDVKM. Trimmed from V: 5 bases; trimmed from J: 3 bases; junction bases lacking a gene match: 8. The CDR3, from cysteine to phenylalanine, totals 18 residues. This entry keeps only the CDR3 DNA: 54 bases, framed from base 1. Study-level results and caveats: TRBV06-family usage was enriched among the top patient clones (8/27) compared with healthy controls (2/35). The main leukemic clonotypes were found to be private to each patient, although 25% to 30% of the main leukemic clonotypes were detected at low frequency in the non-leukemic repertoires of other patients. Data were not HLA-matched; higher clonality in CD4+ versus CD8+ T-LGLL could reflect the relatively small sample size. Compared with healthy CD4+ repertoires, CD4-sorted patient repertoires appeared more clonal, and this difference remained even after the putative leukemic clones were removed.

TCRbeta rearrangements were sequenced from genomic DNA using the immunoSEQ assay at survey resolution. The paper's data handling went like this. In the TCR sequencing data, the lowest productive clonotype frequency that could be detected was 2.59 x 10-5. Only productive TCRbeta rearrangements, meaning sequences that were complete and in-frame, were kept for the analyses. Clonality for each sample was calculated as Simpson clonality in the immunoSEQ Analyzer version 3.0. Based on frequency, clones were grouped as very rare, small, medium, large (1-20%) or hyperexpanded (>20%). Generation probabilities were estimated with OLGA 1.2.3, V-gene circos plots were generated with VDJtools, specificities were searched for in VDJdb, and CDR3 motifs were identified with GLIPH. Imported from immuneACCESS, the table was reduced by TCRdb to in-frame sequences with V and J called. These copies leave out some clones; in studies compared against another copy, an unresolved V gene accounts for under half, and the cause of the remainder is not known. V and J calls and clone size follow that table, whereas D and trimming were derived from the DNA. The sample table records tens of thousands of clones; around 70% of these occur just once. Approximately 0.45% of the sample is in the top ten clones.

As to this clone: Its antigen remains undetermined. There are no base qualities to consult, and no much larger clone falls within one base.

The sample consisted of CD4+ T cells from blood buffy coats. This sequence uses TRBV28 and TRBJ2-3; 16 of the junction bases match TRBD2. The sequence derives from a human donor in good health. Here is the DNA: TGTGCCAGCAGTCCTACGGGACTAGCGGGGGGGGCTACAGATACGCAGTATTTT. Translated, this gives CASSPTGLAGGATDTQYF.